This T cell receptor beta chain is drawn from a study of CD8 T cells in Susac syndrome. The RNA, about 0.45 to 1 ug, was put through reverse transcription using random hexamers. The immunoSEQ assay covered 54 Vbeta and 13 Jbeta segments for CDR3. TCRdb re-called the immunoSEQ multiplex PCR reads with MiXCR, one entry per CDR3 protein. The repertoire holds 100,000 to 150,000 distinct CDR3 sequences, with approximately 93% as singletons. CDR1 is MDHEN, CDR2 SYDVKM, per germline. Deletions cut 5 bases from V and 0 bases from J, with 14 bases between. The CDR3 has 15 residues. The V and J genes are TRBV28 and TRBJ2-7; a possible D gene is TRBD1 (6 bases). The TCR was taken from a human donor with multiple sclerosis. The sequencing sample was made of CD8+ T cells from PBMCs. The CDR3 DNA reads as TGTGCCAGCAGTCTGGAGCAGGGACACTCCTACGAGCAGTACGTC. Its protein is CASSLEQGHSYEQYV.